The entry below describes one T cell receptor (beta chain). Repertoires were generated with immunoSEQ multiplex PCR, while TCRdb's copy carries only in-frame clones and drops some. The sample has roughly 300,000 clones; 70% to 90% are singletons. This record comes from a study of blood T cell repertoires in COVID-19. Germline V lookup: CDR1 ENHRY, CDR2 SYGVKD. This CDR3 is built from 17 residues. Trimming removed 0 bases from V and 2 bases from J, with 16 bases in between. The receptor was isolated from a woman aged 25 to 39 who had recovered from COVID-19. The sample consisted of PBMCs or T cells enriched from blood (not recorded which). The chain joins TRBV10-3 to TRBJ1-2, with D tentatively TRBD1 (6 bases). CDR3 sequence: CAISESWAGANNYGYTF. In DNA form, the CDR3 reads TGTGCCATCAGTGAGTCCTGGGCAGGGGCGAACAACTATGGCTACACCTTC.